This T cell receptor (beta chain) was obtained from a study of blood T cell repertoires in COVID-19 (dated by TCRdb to about 2020). About the investigation overall: Samples covering the acute and convalescent phases of COVID-19 were provided by collaborators in the United States, Italy and Spain. The repertoires were made available in a free public database intended to serve as a resource for research on the immune response to SARS-CoV-2. The sample metadata nearly always contained a de-identified subject ID, COVID-19 status, age in years and sex. The dataset comprised deeply sampled blood TCRbeta repertoires from subjects exposed to, actively infected with, or recovered from COVID-19. The material from the prospective study consisted of cDNA or gDNA derived from T cells, B-cell-depleted T cells, or PBMCs. Where HLA class I and class II types were available, the types were taken from metadata supplied by the sample provider, not from assay-based typing. The samples were drawn from two sources: the first 160 participants of the ongoing ImmuneRACE study, and 950 to 1,500 subjects contributed by 6 global collaborators.

Beyond this particular receptor, the publication reports: The quantity of clinical and demographic metadata differed by source and by participant and was supplied without curation.

CDR1 SGHTA and CDR2 FQGTGA are derived from the germline V gene. Here V drops 2 bases and J drops 0 bases, and the junction holds 10 bases not matched to any gene. Its CDR3 holds 17 amino acids, cysteine through phenylalanine. Kept here is only the CDR3 DNA, which spans 51 bases and is read in frame from base 1. To note about this clone: This receptor's antigen is unknown. Base qualities are not at hand, and no much larger clone is one base apart.

Whole blood was collected in K2EDTA tubes by collaborating institutions according to the institutions' own protocols. For TCRbeta analysis, collaborators shipped samples in one of three forms: frozen whole blood, isolated PBMCs, or DNA extracted from either of those sample types. TCRbeta CDR3 regions were amplified from genomic DNA using the immunoSEQ Assay, a bias-controlled multiplex PCR. On the study's bioinformatics: The number of nucleated cells in each sample was estimated from the amplification of reference gene primers within the assay. Sequence reads were collapsed and filtered to measure the absolute abundance of every unique TCRbeta CDR3 rearrangement. Productive Simpson clonality was computed per sample as the square root of Simpson's diversity index over productive rearrangements. The table was pulled from immuneACCESS by TCRdb, which kept in-frame rearrangements only. Such tables lose some clones; where checked, under half of the loss comes from unresolved V genes, and the rest has no known cause. V, J and clone size reflect that table, while D and trimming were determined from the DNA. The sample table shows about 140,000 clones, and 80% to 90% are seen once. The leading ten clones occupy about 10% of the sample.

The chain uses TRBV7-3 and TRBJ2-7, with 7 bases aligning to TRBD1. The sequence derives from a man aged 60 to 75 with active or convalescent COVID-19. The sequenced sample consisted of peripheral blood. The DNA sequence is as follows: TGTGCCAGCAGCTTAGGCAGACAGGGACCGTTCTCCTACGAGCAGTACTTC. Its translation is CASSLGRQGPFSYEQYF. Outside the CDR3, residues come from the reference TRBV7-3 and TRBJ2-7 proteins, so the full variable domain is: GAGVSQTPSNKVTEKGKYVELRCDPISGHTALYWYRQSLGQGPEFLIYFQGTGAADDSGLPNDRFFAVRPEGSVSTLKIQRTERGDSAVYLCASSLGRQGPFSYEQYFGPGTRLTVT.